A selection of T cell receptor beta chains follows, all from one sample in a study of T-cell reconstitution after alpha-beta-depleted transplantation in children. Via MiXCR, TCRdb re-called the PCR reads, giving one row per CDR3 protein. Among around 200,000 distinct CDR3 sequences listed, approximately 6.8% were seen once. This sample comprised PBMCs from the stem cell graft donor, obtained from the stem cell graft. Receptor source: a human donor who donated a stem cell graft to a child with Wiskott-Aldrich syndrome. CDR3s include the opening cysteine and the closing phenylalanine or tryptophan. The order of the fields is clone size, J gene, V gene, D gene, CDR3 DNA, CDR3 protein. The D gene is left open where the match is weak. Not all rows give a size; the values are once, few, many and, for expanded clones, a class.

many TRBJ2-1 TRBV5-1 TRBD1 TGCGCCAGCAGTATTCAGGGGGCATGGGATGAGCAGTTCTTC CASSIQGAWDEQFF
many TRBJ2-5 TRBV20-1 TRBD2 TGCAGTGCTAGAGACCCCTCTAGCGGGGACCAAGAGACCCAGTACTTC CSARDPSSGDQETQYF
- TRBJ2-2 TRBV7-9 TRBD1 TGTGCCAGCAGCTCCCCCCAGGGGGCCGGCACCGGGGAGCTGTTTTTT CASSSPQGAGTGELFF
many TRBJ2-1 TRBV27 TRBD2 TGTGCCAGCAGTCTGAGTTGGGCACTAGCGAACTACAATGAGCAGTTCTTC CASSLSWALANYNEQFF
few TRBJ2-1 TRBV11-2 TRBD2 TGTGCCAGCACCTCCCTTCGGGGGGGCAGTGAGCAGTTCTTC CASTSLRGGSEQFF
- TRBJ1-4 TRBV7-9 - TGTGCCAGCAGCGAAAACTGGGCTAATGAAAAACTGTTTTTT CASSENWANEKLFF
- TRBJ1-1 TRBV29-1 - TGCAGCGTCTCGGGGGGTACGAGAGACACTGAAGCTTTCTTT CSVSGGTRDTEAFF
- TRBJ2-3 TRBV5-6 - TGTGCCAGCGGCCCCCTAGGCGCAGGGGTAGAGGGCACAGATACGCAGTATTTT CASGPLGAGVEGTDTQYF
- TRBJ2-2 TRBV7-2 TRBD2 TGTGCCAGCAGCCTCCGTGGGGGGGTAAACACCGGGGAGCTGTTTTTT CASSLRGGVNTGELFF
many TRBJ2-1 TRBV24-1 TRBD2 TGTGCCACCAGGAGAGCGGGAGGTAACAATGAGCAGTTCTTC CATRRAGGNNEQFF
- TRBJ2-6 TRBV25-1 - TGTGCCAGCAGTGAATACAGGGCTGGGGCCAACGTCCTGACTTTC CASSEYRAGANVLTF
many TRBJ1-1 TRBV10-3 - TGTGCCATCAGTGAGTCTAAGGAGGGCAGAACTGAAGCTTTCTTT CAISESKEGRTEAFF
many TRBJ1-2 TRBV12-3/TRBV12-4 - TGTGCCAGCATTGAGGGACCGACAAACTATGGCTACACCTTC CASIEGPTNYGYTF
- TRBJ2-3 TRBV30 - TGTGCCTGGAGTGTACTAAGCACAGATACGCAGTATTTT CAWSVLSTDTQYF
many TRBJ1-1 TRBV29-1 - TGCAGCGTTGAAAGTGGCCAGCCGAACACTGAAGCTTTCTTT CSVESGQPNTEAFF
many TRBJ2-1 TRBV30 - TGTGCCTGGAGTGTTTCGAGGCTAGCGAGGACCAATGAGCAGTTCTTC CAWSVSRLARTNEQFF
many TRBJ2-1 TRBV5-6 - TGTGCCAGCAGCTTGGTACAGCTGAGCTCCTACAATGAGCAGTTCTTC CASSLVQLSSYNEQFF
many TRBJ1-6 TRBV13 - TGTGCCAGCAGCCCCGGACCGCGCAATAATTCACCCCTCCACTTT CASSPGPRNNSPLHF
many TRBJ2-5 TRBV29-1 - TGCAGCGTTGAAAATATGAGTCAAGGGGAGACCCAGTACTTC CSVENMSQGETQYF
- TRBJ1-6 TRBV20-1 - TGCAGTGCTAAACTTTACACGGCTTCGAGTTCACCCCTCCACTTT CSAKLYTASSSPLHF
many TRBJ2-7 TRBV29-1 - TGCAGCGTGTTCCAGGTGAACCAAAAAAGTACGAAATACGAGCAGTACTTC CSVFQVNQKSTKYEQYF
many TRBJ2-1 TRBV18 - TGTGCCAGCTCACCAACGGAGGGGGGGCAGTTCTTC CASSPTEGGQFF
many TRBJ2-1 TRBV15 TRBD2 TGTGCCACCAGCAGAGAGGCTAGCGGGGGATATGAGCAGTTCTTC CATSREASGGYEQFF
few TRBJ2-3 TRBV12-3/TRBV12-4 TRBD2 TGTGCCAGCAGTGCTCTGGGACTAGCGGGAGGCACAGATACGCAGTATTTT CASSALGLAGGTDTQYF
many TRBJ2-6 TRBV15 - TGTGCCACCAGCACCCGAACCGGCTCTGGGGCCAACGTCCTGACTTTC CATSTRTGSGANVLTF
- TRBJ2-5 TRBV5-1 TRBD1 TGCGCCAGCAGCAGGGACAGCCGCCCAGAGACCCAGTACTTC CASSRDSRPETQYF
- TRBJ1-6 TRBV30 - TGTGCCTGGAGGATTACAGGGAACTCCTATAATTCACCCCTCCACTTT CAWRITGNSYNSPLHF
many TRBJ2-5 TRBV29-1 - TGCAGCACGGACTCTCGGGTCCAAGAGACCCAGTACTTC CSTDSRVQETQYF
many TRBJ2-2 TRBV19 - TGTGCCAGTAGTATAGGGACCGGGGAGCTGTTTTTT CASSIGTGELFF
- TRBJ1-1 TRBV3-1 - TGTGCCAGCAGCCAACCTGGGCCGAACACTGAAGCTTTCTTT CASSQPGPNTEAFF
many TRBJ1-2 TRBV20-1 - TGCAGTGCAGTAGGGGGGGAGGACTATGGCTACACCTTC CSAVGGEDYGYTF
many TRBJ1-6 TRBV10-3 TRBD1 TGTGCCATCAGTGAGCTCCATGAGGGACAGGGGAAATCACCCCTCCACTTT CAISELHEGQGKSPLHF
many TRBJ1-2 TRBV20-1 - TGCAGTACGGGACAAGATTATGGCTACACCTTC CSTGQDYGYTF
many TRBJ1-1 TRBV10-2 TRBD1 TGCGCCAGCAGCTCGACAGGGCTTGAAGCTTTCTTT CASSSTGLEAFF
many TRBJ2-1 TRBV3-1 TRBD2 TGTGCCAGCAGCCTGGGAGGGCCTAGCGGGACTTTGTACAATGAGCAGTTCTTC CASSLGGPSGTLYNEQFF
few TRBJ1-1 TRBV7-8 - TGTGCCAGCAGCTTTTCCGGGACCGGGGGCTTGAACACTGAAGCTTTCTTT CASSFSGTGGLNTEAFF
many TRBJ2-2 TRBV3-1 TRBD1 TGTGCCAGCAGCTACAGACAGGGTTCGTCCACCGGGGAGCTGTTTTTT CASSYRQGSSTGELFF